These 26 T cell receptor beta chains came from one sample sequenced in a study of T-cell memory formation after mild COVID-19. TCRdb passed the 5' RACE reads through MiXCR, listing each CDR3 protein once. Among about 560,000 distinct CDR3 sequences listed, roughly 21% were seen once. The sequenced sample was PBMCs or a T cell subset sorted from them (not recorded which). Receptors originate from an adult woman who had mild COVID-19 (a few samples of this study predate the infection). Cell type and time point are not known.

J is TRBJ1-3 and V is TRBV20-1; D uncertain. The germline gives CDR1 DFQATT, CDR2 SNEGSKA (reference sequence). The CDR3 contains 16 residues. Deletions cut 1 base from V and 4 bases from J, with 17 bases between. Here the CDR3 reads CSARGMTDLEGNTIYF. CDR3 DNA: TGCAGTGCTAGAGGAATGACGGACCTAGAGGGAAACACCATATATTTT.

This clonotype was seen only a few times. The V gene is TRBV5-1, the J gene TRBJ2-3; 12 bases agree with TRBD2. Trimming cost V 0 bases and J 2 bases; bases outside gene matches: 7. Per the germline V gene, CDR1 is SGHRS and CDR2 is YFSETQ. The length of the CDR3 is 18 residues. The CDR3 loop reads CASSLGTSGAEATDTQYF. Written as DNA, the CDR3 is TGCGCCAGCAGCTTGGGGACTAGCGGGGCAGAGGCCACAGATACGCAGTATTTT.

In its sample, this clonotype was seen a few times. The chain recombines TRBV20-1 with TRBJ2-4, with 12 bases lining up with TRBD2. Germline CDR1 is DFQATT and CDR2 is SNEGSKA (reference sequence). This CDR3 has 11 residues. The junction had 2 bases not matched to a gene; V was cut back by 3 bases and J by 14 bases. The CDR3 nucleotides read TGCAGTGCTAGCCGACTAGCGGGGGAGTACTTC. Its translation is CSASRLAGEYF.

This clonotype turned up a few times. The chain uses TRBV29-1 and TRBJ2-7; D is uncertain. CDR1 and CDR2 (germline): SQVTM, ANQGSEA. The CDR3 runs to 11 residues. Deletions cut 1 base from V and 4 bases from J, with 5 bases between. The CDR3 loop reads CSVEVAYEQYF. The CDR3 nucleotides are TGCAGCGTTGAAGTGGCTTACGAGCAGTACTTC.

J is TRBJ1-1 and V is TRBV9; D unclear. Germline lookup yields CDR1 SGDLS and CDR2 YYNGEE. CDR3 length equals 14 residues. Trimming left V 0 bases short and J 1 base short, with 7 bases between. The CDR3 nucleotides read TGTGCCAGCAGCGTAGCTTCAGGGAACACTGAAGCTTTCTTT. Its translation: CASSVASGNTEAFF.

The rearrangement joins TRBV18 to TRBJ1-2; D unclear. This CDR3 has 13 residues. V dropped 2 bases and J dropped 5 bases, with 9 bases sitting between them. Per the germline V gene, CDR1 is KGHSH and CDR2 is LQKENI. CDR3 DNA sequence: TGTGCCAGCTCACCAATCCGGGAGTATGGCTACACCTTC. Amino acid sequence: CASSPIREYGYTF.

The chain links TRBV30 to TRBJ1-5; no reliable D call. The V gene's germline CDR1 is GTSNPN and CDR2 SVGIG (reference sequence). Between the trimmed V and J ends, which lost 3 bases and 6 bases, there was a span of 12 bases. CDR3 length equals 13 residues. This CDR3 reads CAWSGQEGQPQHF. CDR3 coding DNA: TGTGCCTGGAGCGGGCAAGAGGGTCAGCCCCAGCATTTT.

The V call is TRBV19, the J call TRBJ1-1; TRBD1 matches at 10 bases. J was trimmed by 4 bases and V by 0 bases; bases with no gene match: 2. This CDR3 region has 15 residues. Germline CDR1 reads LNHDA; CDR2 reads SQIVND (reference sequence). The CDR3 sequence is CASSIEGTGATEAFF. The CDR3 DNA reads as TGTGCCAGTAGTATAGAAGGGACAGGGGCCACTGAAGCTTTCTTT.

The rearrangement joins TRBV7-8 to TRBJ2-1; TRBD2 matches 7 bases. CDR1 SGHVS and CDR2 FQNEAQ come from the germline V gene. The CDR3 is made up of 14 amino acids. V gave up 3 bases and J gave up 5 bases; unmatched junction bases: 4. DNA for the CDR3: TGTGCCAGCAGCTTCTGGGGGGGGGACAATGAGCAGTTCTTC. It is translated as CASSFWGGDNEQFF.

The sample holds a few counts of this clonotype. The V call is TRBV5-1, the J call TRBJ2-1; 9 bases agree with TRBD1. J lost 9 bases, V lost 0 bases, and 4 bases had no gene match. This CDR3 is 14 amino acids long. Germline CDR1 reads SGHRS; CDR2 reads YFSETQ. As DNA, the CDR3 is TGCGCCAGCAGCTTGGAGGGACAGGGTGTTGAGCAGTTCTTC. This codes for CASSLEGQGVEQFF. The whole variable domain, remainder taken from reference TRBV5-1 and TRBJ2-1, is KAGVTQTPRYLIKTRGQQVTLSCSPISGHRSVSWYQQTPGQGLQFLFEYFSETQRNKGNFPGRFSGRQFSNSRSEMNVSTLELGDSALYLCASSLEGQGVEQFFGPGTRLTVL.

This rearrangement joins TRBV19 to TRBJ2-7; D possibly corresponds to TRBD1 (6 bases). CDR3 length: 15 residues. V lost 1 base and J lost 1, with 11 bases in between. Germline V gives CDR1 LNHDA, CDR2 SQIVND (reference sequence). The CDR3 coding sequence is TGTGCCAGTAGTATAGGTTGGGACACATCCTACGAGCAGTACTTC. Translation gives CASSIGWDTSYEQYF.

This clonotype turned up a few times. The gene calls are TRBV4-3 and TRBJ2-7; D is ambiguous. This CDR3 contains 13 residues. Germline CDR1 reads LGHNA; CDR2 reads YSLEER. The ends were cut back, 0 bases at V and 6 bases at J, with 9 bases in the middle. The CDR3 nucleotides read TGCGCCAGCAGCCAAGATATACCTCTCGAGCAGTACTTC. The encoded protein is CASSQDIPLEQYF.

The V and J genes are TRBV6-5 and TRBJ2-1, with TRBD2 matching over 13 bases. CDR1 and CDR2 (germline): MNHEY, SVGAGI. The trim removed 8 bases at V and 8 bases at J, leaving 9 bases unmatched. The CDR3 has 15 residues. The CDR3 sequence: CASARLAGGHDEQFF. CDR3 nucleotide sequence: TGTGCCAGCGCCAGACTAGCGGGGGGCCATGATGAGCAGTTCTTC.

This chain connects TRBV5-1 to TRBJ2-5; 7 positions match TRBD1. The V segment lost 3 bases and the J segment 6 bases; nucleotides outside the gene matches: 5. The V gene's germline CDR1 is SGHRS and CDR2 YFSETQ. This CDR3 is 13 amino acids long. For the CDR3, the DNA is TGCGCCAGCAGCTCCTACAGGGGACAGACCCAGTACTTC. Protein: CASSSYRGQTQYF.

The rearrangement uses TRBV7-8 and TRBJ2-6; 7 bases agree with TRBD1. The CDR3 covers 18 residues. Trimming removed 2 bases from V and 1 base from J; junction bases left unmatched: 8. Germline values: CDR1 SGHVS, CDR2 FQNEAQ. The chain's CDR3 is CASSLWGQPLSGANVLTF. The DNA for the CDR3 is TGTGCCAGCAGCTTATGGGGACAGCCTTTATCTGGGGCCAACGTCCTGACTTTC.

The chain uses TRBV18 and TRBJ2-1, with TRBD1 identical over 7 bases. Unmatched junction bases numbered 10, after V lost 3 bases and J lost 8 bases. This CDR3 is 15 amino acids long. Germline V gene lookup returns CDR1 KGHSH and CDR2 LQKENI. The chain's CDR3 is CASSPGQVGTDEQFF. CDR3 nucleotides: TGTGCCAGCTCACCCGGACAGGTAGGAACGGATGAGCAGTTCTTC.

This clonotype came up a few times. The V gene is TRBV6-1, the J gene TRBJ1-1; D gene uncertain. Trimming shortened V by 1 base and J by 7 bases, and 16 bases separated the two germline ends. This CDR3 has 15 amino acids. Germline-derived CDR1 and CDR2 are MNHNS and SASEGT. The CDR3 loop reads CASSEDPPQGFEAFF. CDR3 coding DNA: TGTGCCAGCAGTGAAGATCCCCCTCAAGGGTTTGAAGCTTTCTTT.

This clonotype showed up just a few times. The V and J genes are TRBV29-1 and TRBJ2-7; D is perhaps TRBD1 or TRBD2 (6 bases each). The V end lost 3 bases, the J end lost 6 bases, and 15 bases lay between the germline ends. The CDR3 is made up of 13 amino acids. Germline V gene sequence: CDR1 SQVTM, CDR2 ANQGSEA. The DNA for the CDR3 is TGCAGCGTTGACGGGACGGGGGCCTCCGAGCAGTACTTC. This translates into CSVDGTGASEQYF.

V and J are TRBV9 and TRBJ1-2; TRBD1 agrees at 8 bases. The junction had 11 bases not matched to a gene; V was cut back by 3 bases and J by 4 bases. Germline CDR1 reads SGDLS; CDR2 reads YYNGEE. The CDR3 contains 16 residues. The CDR3, as DNA: TGTGCCAGCAGCGCAACAGGGGGGTACTCGGGCTATGGCTACACCTTC. As protein: CASSATGGYSGYGYTF.

The V gene is TRBV9, the J gene TRBJ2-5; D is perhaps TRBD1 or TRBD2 (6 bases each). The germline V and J ends were trimmed by 1 base and 2 bases, with 15 bases remaining between them. The CDR3 runs to 16 residues. Germline loops: CDR1 SGDLS, CDR2 YYNGEE. In DNA form, the CDR3 reads TGTGCCAGCAGCGTACTGGAGGGGGGAACACAAGAGACCCAGTACTTC. Protein: CASSVLEGGTQETQYF.

The chain couples TRBV20-1 to TRBJ2-1; no clear D. This CDR3 has 13 residues. Germline V gives CDR1 DFQATT, CDR2 SNEGSKA (reference sequence). Trimming stripped 0 bases from V and 7 bases from J, with 10 bases between. The CDR3 DNA follows: TGCAGTGCTAGAGATCCAGTGGGGAATGAGCAGTTCTTC. Encoded protein: CSARDPVGNEQFF.

This clonotype turned up a few times. This sequence joins TRBV5-1 and TRBJ2-7; 8 positions match TRBD2. Germline V CDR1 and CDR2: SGHRS, YFSETQ. The CDR3 covers 14 residues. Trimming took 3 bases from V and 6 from J; bases not matched to a gene: 8. CDR3 sequence (DNA): TGCGCCAGCAGCTCCCGGGGGGGATTGCTCGAGCAGTACTTC. As protein: CASSSRGGLLEQYF.

The rearrangement joins TRBV5-4 to TRBJ2-1; D possibly matches TRBD1 or TRBD2 (5 bases each). V was shortened by 1 base and J by 8 bases, with 19 bases between the two germline ends. Looked up from germline, CDR1 is SGHNT and CDR2 is YYREEE (reference sequence). The CDR3 loop spans 16 amino acids. Here the CDR3 reads CASSLKPGTYGYEQFF. The CDR3 coding sequence is TGTGCCAGCAGCTTGAAGCCCGGGACCTATGGATATGAGCAGTTCTTC.

The genes are TRBV7-2 and TRBJ1-5, with D unresolved. CDR3 length equals 13 residues. CDR1 is SGHTA and CDR2 is FQGNSA in the germline V gene. Trimming removed 5 bases from V and 3 bases from J, with 8 bases in between. CDR3: CASSLVYNQPQHF. The CDR3 DNA follows: TGTGCCAGCAGCCTGGTTTACAATCAGCCCCAGCATTTT.

This clonotype was observed at least ten times. This chain links TRBV6-6 with TRBJ2-7; 12 nucleotides line up with TRBD2. After removal of 6 bases from V and 6 bases from J, the junction contained 12 bases not matched to a gene. Germline V CDR1 and CDR2: MNHNY, SVGAGI (reference sequence). This CDR3 has 16 amino acids. CDR3 nucleotide sequence: TGTGCCAGCAGGCCACCGACTAGCGGGAGTGCTTCCGAGCAGTACTTC. As protein: CASRPPTSGSASEQYF.

This clonotype was detected a few times. The chain uses TRBV2 and TRBJ2-7; D remains unclear. Germline V gives CDR1 SNHLY, CDR2 FYNNEI. This CDR3 spans 12 amino acids. The germline V and J ends were trimmed by 4 bases and 11 bases, with 15 bases remaining between them. This CDR3 reads CASSVERSSEYF. In DNA, the CDR3 is TGTGCCAGCAGTGTGGAACGGTCCTCTGAGTACTTC.